The entry below gives a single T cell receptor (beta chain) sequence along with its context. The data are from a study of T cells in Graves' hyperthyroidism and ophthalmopathy. Clinical symptoms, serum thyroxine and TRAb, thyroid ultrasound and orbital computed tomography were used for the diagnoses. PBMCs were collected from an approximately 9.3 ml volume of fresh peripheral blood. V dropped 2 bases and J dropped 1 base, with 11 bases sitting between them. Germline lookup yields CDR1 KGHSH and CDR2 LQKENI. The CDR3 has 15 residues. Researchers took RNA transcripts and amplified the TCR beta CDR3 regions from them. In the first-round RT-PCR of the TCR CDR3, the HTBI primer set was used. TCRdb used MiXCR to reprocess the multiplex PCR reads, holding one entry per CDR3 protein. Of 270,000 or so distinct CDR3 sequences in the sample, 25% were seen once.

The chain is built from TRBV18 and TRBJ1-1; the D gene is possibly TRBD1 (5 bases). This receptor was obtained from a man in his forties with Graves' hyperthyroidism that later progressed to Graves' ophthalmopathy. The source material was blood. The CDR3 here is CASSPEGLWNTEAFF. The CDR3 DNA sequence: TGTGCCAGCTCACCAGAGGGGCTTTGGAACACTGAAGCTTTCTTT.